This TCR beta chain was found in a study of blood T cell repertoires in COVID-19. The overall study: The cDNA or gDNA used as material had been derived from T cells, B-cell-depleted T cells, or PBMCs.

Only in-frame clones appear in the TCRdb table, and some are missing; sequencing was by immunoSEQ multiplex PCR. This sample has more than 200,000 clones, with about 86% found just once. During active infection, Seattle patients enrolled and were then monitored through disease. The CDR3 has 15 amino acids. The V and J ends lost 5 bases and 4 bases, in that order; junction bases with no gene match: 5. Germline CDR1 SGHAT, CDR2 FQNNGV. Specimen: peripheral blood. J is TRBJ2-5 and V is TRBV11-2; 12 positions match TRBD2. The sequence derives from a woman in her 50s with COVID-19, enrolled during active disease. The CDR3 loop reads CASSPRTSGVETQYF. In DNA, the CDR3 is TGTGCCAGCAGCCCGAGGACTAGCGGGGTAGAGACCCAGTACTTC.